The rows below give T cell receptor beta chains drawn from one sample of a study of blood T cells in healthy people across ages. From the 5' RACE reads, TCRdb called clonotypes with MiXCR, one entry per CDR3 protein. The sample yields about 2 million distinct CDR3 sequences, roughly 50% seen once. The sample was blood. The receptors shown here come from a woman aged 40 to 50 in good health. Each CDR3 is given with its conserved first and last residue. Fields, in order: V gene, J gene, CDR3 length, D gene, clone size, CDR3 DNA, CDR3 protein. The D gene is left open where the match is weak. The size entry is marked missing in some rows and otherwise reads once, few, many or a size class.

>TRBV11-2|TRBJ2-3|19|TRBD2|.
TGTGCCAGCAGCTTATTCGGGACCCGGACTAGCGCTAGCACAGATACGCAGTATTTT
CASSLFGTRTSASTDTQYF
>TRBV7-2|TRBJ2-1|18|TRBD2|.
TGTGCCAGCAGCTCGAATGGGTTAGCGGGGGGCACCTACAATGAGCAGTTCTTC
CASSSNGLAGGTYNEQFF
>TRBV6-5|TRBJ1-5|14|.|.
TGTGCCAGCAGTAGCCAAAGGGGGAATCAGCCCCAGCATTTT
CASSSQRGNQPQHF
>TRBV2|TRBJ1-2|19|.|.
TGTGCCAGCAGTGGTACGCAGGGGCTCAGCCCGGAAACTAACTATGGCTACACCTTC
CASSGTQGLSPETNYGYTF
>TRBV2|TRBJ2-7|12|.|few
TGTGCCAGCAGGGGGGGTATCTACGAGCAGTACTTC
CASRGGIYEQYF
>TRBV7-2|TRBJ1-6|13|.|.
TGTGCCAGCAGCTTAAACAGCGGTTCACCCCTCCACTTT
CASSLNSGSPLHF
>TRBV9|TRBJ2-5|15|.|.
TGTGCCAGCAGCGTAGTAGGTCTAGCAGGAGAGACCCAGTACTTC
CASSVVGLAGETQYF
>TRBV4-3|TRBJ2-5|14|.|.
TGCGCCAGCAGCCAAGAAGAGAGGGGAAGGACCCAGTACTTC
CASSQEERGRTQYF
>TRBV29-1|TRBJ2-5|14|.|.
TGCAGCGTTGAATGGGGGAGGTTCGGAGAGACCCAGTACTTC
CSVEWGRFGETQYF
>TRBV5-1|TRBJ2-1|16|.|.
TGCGCCAGCAGCTTGGAACAGGGCCTCTTCTCCAATGAGCAGTTCTTC
CASSLEQGLFSNEQFF
>TRBV5-1|TRBJ1-1|14|.|.
TGCGCCAGCAGCCCCCCCGGTTTGGATAATGAAGCTTTCTTT
CASSPPGLDNEAFF
>TRBV4-1|TRBJ2-7|15|TRBD2|many
TGTGCCAGCAGCCAGGGGCCGGGGGGGTCCTACGAGCAGTACTTC
CASSQGPGGSYEQYF
>TRBV20-1|TRBJ2-5|11|.|.
TGCAGTGCTCCGACCCAAGAGACCCAGTACTTC
CSAPTQETQYF
>TRBV20-1|TRBJ1-4|13|TRBD1|.
TGCAGTGCAAATGACAGGGTTATTGAAAAACTGTTTTTT
CSANDRVIEKLFF
>TRBV28|TRBJ2-7|12|.|few
TGTGCCAGCAGTTCCCGGTTCCACGAGCAGTACTTC
CASSSRFHEQYF
>TRBV6-5|TRBJ2-5|15|.|few
TGTGCCAGCAGCTCCTTGAGCGGCCCCGGGGGGACCCAGTACTTC
CASSSLSGPGGTQYF
>TRBV7-9|TRBJ1-4|15|TRBD1|.
TGTACCAGCAGCTTCCCAGACAGGGGGAGTGAAAAACTGTTTTTT
CTSSFPDRGSEKLFF
>TRBV7-2|TRBJ2-7|14|.|few
TGTGCCAGCAGTTTGGGGCAGGGTGGTTTCGAGCAGTACTTC
CASSLGQGGFEQYF
>TRBV7-8|TRBJ1-2|13|.|.
TGTGCCAGCAGCCCACGGTCTAACTATGGCTACACCTTC
CASSPRSNYGYTF
>TRBV3-1|TRBJ2-3|15|TRBD2|.
TGTGCCAGCAATGCGGGCGGGGGGGTCACAGATACGCAGTATTTT
CASNAGGGVTDTQYF
>TRBV28|TRBJ2-4|17|.|few
TGTGCCAGCAGGACCCGGCCGGAGGCTATGGCCAAAAACATTCAGTACTTC
CASRTRPEAMAKNIQYF
>TRBV3-1|TRBJ2-7|15|.|.
TGTGCCAGCAGCCCCGGGGGAAGCTCCTACGATGAGCAGTACTTC
CASSPGGSSYDEQYF
>TRBV6-5|TRBJ2-7|14|TRBD2|many
TGTGCCAGCAGTTACCGTGGGGGGGGCTACGAGCAGTACTTC
CASSYRGGGYEQYF
>TRBV10-3|TRBJ2-1|12|.|.
TGTGCCAAAATGATAAGGGGGAATGAGCAGTTCTTC
CAKMIRGNEQFF
>TRBV27|TRBJ2-6|18|TRBD1|.
TGTGCCAGCAGTTCGAGGACAGGCACGCCCGGCGGGGCCAACGTCCTGACTTTC
CASSSRTGTPGGANVLTF
>TRBV28|TRBJ2-7|16|.|.
TGTGCCAGCAGTTTCCACCTCAGCGCCCTCTCCTACGAGCAGTACTTC
CASSFHLSALSYEQYF
>TRBV6-5|TRBJ2-7|12|.|many
TGCGCCAGCCGAGGGACTTCCTACGAGCAGTACTTC
CASRGTSYEQYF
>TRBV2|TRBJ1-4|10|.|few
TGTGCCAGCAGTAATGAAAAACTGTTTTTT
CASSNEKLFF
>TRBV11-2|TRBJ2-3|15|TRBD1|few
TGTGCCAGCACCCCGGACAGGGGCCCGTTAAATACGCAGTATTTT
CASTPDRGPLNTQYF
>TRBV6-5|TRBJ1-5|14|.|.
TGTGCCAGCAGTTATCGATGGGGGAATCAGCCCCAGCATTTT
CASSYRWGNQPQHF
>TRBV24-1|TRBJ1-5|16|TRBD1|.
TGTGCCACCAGTGACCACCGTGGACAGGGCAATCAGCCCCAGCATTTT
CATSDHRGQGNQPQHF
>TRBV25-1|TRBJ1-2|15|.|.
TGTGCCAGCAGTGTTCTAGGGGTAATTGAGGATGGCTACACCTTC
CASSVLGVIEDGYTF
>TRBV2|TRBJ2-7|12|.|.
TGTGCCAGCAGAGGGATCCACTTCGAGCAGTACTTC
CASRGIHFEQYF
>TRBV6-2/TRBV6-3|TRBJ2-1|15|TRBD2|.
TGTGCCAGCAGTACGGTCCGGACTAGAAACAATGAGCAGTTCTTC
CASSTVRTRNNEQFF
>TRBV20-1|TRBJ2-1|14|.|few
TGCAGTGCTAGCGTCCTTGGGGTTTGGAATGAGCAGTTCTTC
CSASVLGVWNEQFF
>TRBV5-1|TRBJ2-3|14|.|.
TGCGCCAGCAGCTTGGAACAGGGCCCAGATACGCAGTATTTT
CASSLEQGPDTQYF
>TRBV7-9|TRBJ2-7|14|TRBD1|.
TGTGCCAGCAGCAAGACAGGGGTCTCCCACGAGCAGTACTTC
CASSKTGVSHEQYF